This is a list of T cell receptor beta chains from one sample in a study of a mutant IDH1 vaccine in newly diagnosed glioma. Profiling relied on immunoSEQ multiplex PCR, and the TCRdb table lists in-frame clones only, not all of them. This sample has about 85,000 clones; roughly 89% occur once, and the top ten carry 0.77%. Antigens for these TCRs are unknown. This material consisted of PBMCs, taken from a glioma patient whose treatment included an IDH1 peptide vaccine. The receptor source for this set is a woman aged 50 to 65 with glioma. The CDR3 runs from the conserved cysteine through the conserved F or W. D genes are given only for firm matches. Clone size, where shown, is once, few, many, or a class for clones that have expanded.

v_gene	d_gene	j_gene	abundance	CDR3nt	CDR3aa
TRBV20-1	TRBD1	TRBJ1-1	-	TGCAGTGCTAGTACAGGGGAAGAAGCTTTCTTT	CSASTGEEAFF
TRBV10-1	-	TRBJ1-1	-	TGCGCCAGCAGGGGCAGGAACACTGAAGCTTTCTTT	CASRGRNTEAFF
TRBV7-2	-	TRBJ2-3	-	TGTGCCAGCAGCTCAGTGACCCGGAGGTCAGATACGCAGTATTTT	CASSSVTRRSDTQYF
TRBV5-6	-	TRBJ1-1	-	TGTGCCAGCAGCTTGGACACGAACACTGAAGCTTTCTTT	CASSLDTNTEAFF
TRBV2	TRBD1	TRBJ2-4	few	TGTGCCAGCAGCGAAGGACAGGGGCTGGCCAAAAACATTCAGTACTTC	CASSEGQGLAKNIQYF
TRBV19	-	TRBJ1-3	-	TGTGCCAGTAGTATACTCGGCCCAAGGGGCTCTGGAAACACCATATATTTT	CASSILGPRGSGNTIYF
TRBV19	-	TRBJ1-1	-	TGTGCCAGTATCCTCAGGGGTGACACTGAAGCTTTCTTT	CASILRGDTEAFF
TRBV5-1	-	TRBJ2-3	-	TGCGCCAGCAGCCCCCGACGGGCGGGTAGCACAGATACGCAGTATTTT	CASSPRRAGSTDTQYF
TRBV9	TRBD1	TRBJ2-1	-	TGTGCCAGCAGCGTATCACCCTGGACAGGGCGGAGCTCCTACAATGAGCAGTTCTTC	CASSVSPWTGRSSYNEQFF
TRBV29-1	-	TRBJ2-7	once	TGCAGCGTTGAAGAAACGAGGGGCGGGGACGAGCAGTACTTC	CSVEETRGGDEQYF
TRBV28	-	TRBJ2-5	-	TGTGCCAGCAGTTTCCTCCATCTAGCCGGGTGGGGAGAGACCCAGTACTTC	CASSFLHLAGWGETQYF
TRBV6-1	-	TRBJ1-6	-	TGTGCCAGCCGGTTGGGGGCGCGTAATTCACCCCTCCACTTT	CASRLGARNSPLHF
TRBV9	TRBD2	TRBJ2-7	-	TGTGCCAGCAGCGTGTTTGCTAGCGGTAGCTCCTACGAGCAGTACTTC	CASSVFASGSSYEQYF
TRBV11-2	-	TRBJ2-3	-	TGTGCCAGCCGAACGCACACGTATACGCAGTATTTT	CASRTHTYTQYF
TRBV10-3	TRBD1	TRBJ1-3	-	TGTGCCATCACGGGACAGGGGGGGCACACCATATATTTT	CAITGQGGHTIYF
TRBV11-2	TRBD2	TRBJ2-5	-	TGTGCCAGCAGCCCGAGGTTGGCTAGCGGGAGGAGACAAGAGACCCAGTACTTC	CASSPRLASGRRQETQYF
TRBV20-1	-	TRBJ2-7	-	TGCAGTGCTTCCCAACAATACGAGCAGTACTTC	CSASQQYEQYF
TRBV27	-	TRBJ2-7	once	TGTGCCAGCAGTTTCAATAGCGGCGCCTACGAGCAGTACTTC	CASSFNSGAYEQYF
TRBV28	-	TRBJ1-1	-	TGTGCCAGCACCGTGGCTTCCCACACTGAAGCTTTCTTT	CASTVASHTEAFF
TRBV6-6	-	TRBJ1-5	-	TGTGCCAGCAAGGGGGAGTATAGCAATCAGCCCCAGCATTTT	CASKGEYSNQPQHF
TRBV19	-	TRBJ1-1	-	TGTGCCAGTAGTCACCCCTGGGGCGAGACTGAAGCTTTCTTT	CASSHPWGETEAFF
TRBV18	-	TRBJ1-1	-	TGTGCCAGCTCACCACCGAGCAGTGACACTGAAGCTTTCTTT	CASSPPSSDTEAFF
TRBV28	-	TRBJ2-2	-	TGTGCCAGCAGTTTCTCGTCGGCCGGGGAGCTGTTTTTT	CASSFSSAGELFF
TRBV5-1	-	TRBJ2-2	-	TGCGCCAGCAGCACCCTACCAAACACCGGGGAGCTGTTTTTT	CASSTLPNTGELFF
TRBV30	-	TRBJ1-1	-	TGTGCCTGGGACCGGCCGAGCACTGAAGCTTTCTTT	CAWDRPSTEAFF
TRBV5-1	-	TRBJ1-1	-	TGCGCCAGCAGCTTGGGAGGGGCAGGGGACACTGAAGCTTTCTTT	CASSLGGAGDTEAFF
TRBV19	-	TRBJ2-3	-	TGTGCCAGTAGTATAGATCGGGACACAGATACGCAGTATTTT	CASSIDRDTDTQYF
TRBV27	-	TRBJ1-6	-	TGTGCCAGCAGTCCCCGGGAGGGCCGGCGTTCACCCCTCCACTTT	CASSPREGRRSPLHF
TRBV28	TRBD2	TRBJ2-7	-	TGTGCCAGCAGTGAGGGACTAGCGCCCTACGAGCAGTACTTC	CASSEGLAPYEQYF
TRBV10-2	TRBD2	TRBJ2-1	-	TGCGCCAGCAGAACTAGCGGGCGGGGTGAGCAGTTCTTC	CASRTSGRGEQFF
TRBV27	-	TRBJ1-5	-	TGTGCCAGCAGTTTATCCCCCGCTCAGCCCCAGCATTTT	CASSLSPAQPQHF
TRBV28	TRBD2	TRBJ2-1	-	TGTGCCAGCAGCCTAAGTCCTCGAGCGGGAAGAAGTGGTGAGCAGTTCTTC	CASSLSPRAGRSGEQFF
TRBV6-5	-	TRBJ1-4	-	TGTGCCAGCAGTTGGTCAGAGGAAAAACTGTTTTTT	CASSWSEEKLFF
TRBV28	-	TRBJ2-7	-	TGTGCCAGCAGTCAGGGTGACTACGAGCAGTACTTC	CASSQGDYEQYF
TRBV29-1	TRBD1	TRBJ1-2	-	TGCAGCGTGGCCGACAGGGGATATGGCTACACCTTC	CSVADRGYGYTF
TRBV7-8	TRBD2	TRBJ2-7	-	TGTGCCAGCAGAGCGGGGTACGGGCAGTACTTC	CASRAGYGQYF
TRBV28	-	TRBJ2-5	-	TGTGCCAGCAGTTTGAGCTACCAAGAGACCCAGTACTTC	CASSLSYQETQYF
TRBV7-3	-	TRBJ2-3	once	TGTGCCAGCAGCCAGACTAGTAGCACAGATACGCAGTATTTT	CASSQTSSTDTQYF
TRBV28	TRBD2	TRBJ2-3	-	TGTGCCAGCAGTTTACCAACTAGCGGCACAGATACGCAGTATTTT	CASSLPTSGTDTQYF
TRBV10-3	-	TRBJ1-4	few	TGTGCCATCAGGGACGGGACTCATGGGGAAAAACTGTTTTTT	CAIRDGTHGEKLFF
TRBV19	-	TRBJ2-1	-	TGTGCCAGTAGTATTCGAGGTCAGGGGATCGACAATGAGCAGTTCTTC	CASSIRGQGIDNEQFF
TRBV15	TRBD1	TRBJ1-2	few	TGTGCCACCAGCAGCCGAGTGACAGGGAATGGCTACACCTTC	CATSSRVTGNGYTF
TRBV29-1	TRBD1	TRBJ2-7	few	TGCAGCGTTGTGGGGACAGGGGTGGCCTACGAGCAGTACTTC	CSVVGTGVAYEQYF
TRBV6-5	-	TRBJ1-2	once	TGTGCCAGCAGAAGTGCTAACTATGGCTACACCTTC	CASRSANYGYTF
TRBV30	-	TRBJ1-2	-	TGTGCCTGGAGCGCCCAAACCCCACCAGTCCACTATGGCTACACCTTC	CAWSAQTPPVHYGYTF
TRBV11-2	-	TRBJ2-4	-	TGTGCCAGCAGCTCCCGATTAGCCAAAAACATTCAGTACTTC	CASSSRLAKNIQYF
TRBV27	-	TRBJ2-1	-	TGTGCCAGCAGTATATACCACAGCCGATACAATGAGCAGTTCTTC	CASSIYHSRYNEQFF
TRBV6-5	-	TRBJ2-5	-	TGTGCCAGCAGTCCACAGGGACGGCACCAAGAGACCCAGTACTTC	CASSPQGRHQETQYF
TRBV7-9	-	TRBJ2-1	-	TGTGCCAGCAGCTCCCAAGGGGAGCAATGGATTGAGCAGTTCTTC	CASSSQGEQWIEQFF
TRBV29-1	-	TRBJ2-7	-	TGCAGCGTTGAAAGGGACGCCCCCTACGAGCAGTACTTC	CSVERDAPYEQYF
TRBV2	-	TRBJ2-2	-	TGTGCCACCCGAACGGGCGGGATTAACACCGGGGAGCTGTTTTTT	CATRTGGINTGELFF
TRBV18	-	TRBJ1-5	-	TGTGCCAGCTCACCGGTCAGGGCCGGCAATCAGCCCCAGCATTTT	CASSPVRAGNQPQHF
TRBV6-5	TRBD2	TRBJ2-3	-	TGTGCCAGCAGTTACTCGGCTAGCGGGAGGGGAGATACGCAGTATTTT	CASSYSASGRGDTQYF
TRBV7-9	-	TRBJ2-3	-	TGTGCCAGCAGCTTAGAAGTCACAGATACGCAGTATTTT	CASSLEVTDTQYF